This paragraph covers one T cell receptor (beta chain) sequence. Its specificity is unknown. These data originate in a study of shared clonotypes between healthy human individuals. Study-wide results and limits: Clonotypes shared by all four donors outscored non-shared clonotypes in generation probability. Since donors were few, the genetic and exposure-history diversity represented was limited.

Generated by immunoSEQ multiplex PCR, the TCRdb table keeps only in-frame clones and is missing some. The sample shows more than 2 million clones, over 85% of them seen only once. Germline lookup yields CDR1 SQVTM and CDR2 ANQGSEA. Losses at the gene ends were 5 bases for V and 6 bases for J; bases not matched to a gene: 9. This CDR3 is built from 14 residues. The sample consisted of naive CD4+ T cells sorted from blood. Sample subset: CD45RA+ positively selected. This sequence was found in a man younger than 30 in good health. This chain joins TRBV29-1 and TRBJ1-1; 10 bases are shared with TRBD1. The CDR3 DNA reads as TGCAGCGTTTACACCGGGACAGGGGACTCTGAAGCTTTCTTT. This sequence encodes CSVYTGTGDSEAFF.